This is a list of T cell receptor beta chains from one sample in a study of beta chain features in type 1 diabetes. Produced via immunoSEQ multiplex PCR; TCRdb's table is partial and in-frame only. The table has about 240,000 clones, about 14% seen once; the top ten hold 0.019%. The sample taken for sequencing was naive CD4+ T cells from blood. The receptors come from a young man with type 1 diabetes. The CDR3 runs from the conserved cysteine through the conserved F or W. The D gene is left open where the match is weak. A clone size is listed for some rows: how often the clone was seen (once, few, many), or a class if it is expanded.

>TRBV19|TRBJ1-5|.|few
CASSMTGNQPQHF
TGTGCCAGTAGTATGACAGGAAATCAGCCCCAGCATTTT
>TRBV30|TRBJ2-7|.|.
CAWSAGPSYEQYF
TGTGCCTGGTCGGCAGGGCCCTCCTACGAGCAGTACTTC
>TRBV27|TRBJ2-1|.|.
CASRRTASSYNEQFF
TGTGCCAGCAGGCGGACAGCAAGCTCCTACAATGAGCAGTTCTTC
>TRBV4-1|TRBJ2-1|TRBD2|few
CASSQLPRDYRGNEQFF
TGCGCCAGCAGCCAGCTACCCCGGGACTACCGCGGCAATGAGCAGTTCTTC
>TRBV11-2|TRBJ2-1|.|.
CASSLDFQGGNEQFF
TGTGCCAGCAGCTTAGATTTCCAGGGGGGCAATGAGCAGTTCTTC
>TRBV6-5|TRBJ2-2|.|few
CASSRLGGDTGELFF
TGTGCCAGCAGCCGACTCGGAGGAGACACCGGGGAGCTGTTTTTT
>TRBV7-8|TRBJ2-1|.|few
CASSLVAEQFF
TGTGCCAGCAGCTTAGTAGCGGAGCAGTTCTTC
>TRBV11-2|TRBJ1-1|.|few
CASSVQGNTEAFF
TGTGCCAGCAGCGTCCAGGGGAACACTGAAGCTTTCTTT
>TRBV10-3|TRBJ2-1|TRBD2|few
CAISDLAGSYNEQFF
TGTGCCATCAGTGATTTAGCGGGCTCCTACAATGAGCAGTTCTTC
>TRBV6-6|TRBJ1-1|.|.
CASGPTGGAFF
TGTGCCAGCGGACCGACAGGTGGGGCTTTCTTT
>TRBV6-5|TRBJ2-2|.|few
CASTLTGELFF
TGTGCCAGCACCCTTACCGGGGAGCTGTTTTTT
>TRBV30|TRBJ2-5|.|.
CAWSAGEETQYF
TGTGCCTGGAGTGCAGGGGAAGAGACCCAGTACTTC
>TRBV9|TRBJ2-1|.|few
CASSVAPRSYNEQFF
TGTGCCAGCAGCGTAGCACCGAGGTCCTACAATGAGCAGTTCTTC
>TRBV19|TRBJ1-1|.|few
CASSIPDTEAFF
TGTGCCAGTAGTATACCGGACACTGAAGCTTTCTTT
>TRBV4-1|TRBJ2-7|TRBD2|.
CASSQSLGGDTYEQYF
TGCGCCAGCAGCCAATCTCTCGGGGGGGACACCTACGAGCAGTACTTC
>TRBV7-9|TRBJ1-3|.|.
CASKQSGISGNTIYF
TGTGCCAGCAAGCAATCCGGTATCTCTGGAAACACCATATATTTT
>TRBV5-1|TRBJ1-1|.|.
CASSPTEGNTEAFF
TGCGCCAGCAGCCCCACGGAGGGGAACACTGAAGCTTTCTTT
>TRBV9|TRBJ2-6|TRBD2|.
CASSGSSGVTSGANVLTF
TGTGCCAGCAGCGGATCTAGCGGGGTCACCTCTGGGGCCAACGTCCTGACTTTC
>TRBV19|TRBJ1-2|.|.
CASSLDSYGYTF
TGTGCCAGTAGTTTGGACAGCTATGGCTACACCTTC
>TRBV5-1|TRBJ2-7|TRBD2|few
CASRTSGSYEQYF
TGCGCCAGCAGGACTAGCGGATCCTACGAGCAGTACTTC
>TRBV11-2|TRBJ2-1|.|few
CASSWGGPYNEQFF
TGTGCCAGCAGCTGGGGGGGGCCTTACAATGAGCAGTTCTTC
>TRBV11-2|TRBJ1-4|.|.
CASSEVINEKLFF
TGTGCCAGCAGCGAGGTGATTAATGAAAAACTGTTTTTT
>TRBV2|TRBJ2-4|.|few
CASRASENIQYF
TGTGCCAGCAGAGCCAGCGAGAACATTCAGTACTTC
>TRBV30|TRBJ1-4|.|.
CAWSEAGYEKLFF
TGTGCCTGGAGCGAGGCAGGGTATGAAAAACTGTTTTTT
>TRBV28|TRBJ2-7|TRBD2|few
CASRPVAGRNEQYF
TGTGCCAGCAGACCCGTAGCGGGACGGAACGAGCAGTACTTC
>TRBV6-1|TRBJ2-5|TRBD1|.
CASSQPGQGRETQYF
TGTGCCAGCAGTCAACCGGGACAGGGGAGAGAGACCCAGTACTTC
>TRBV12-5|TRBJ2-1|TRBD1|few
CASGLVIYTGTGYETRGYEQFF
TGTGCTAGTGGTTTGGTAATCTATACCGGGACAGGGTATGAGACTAGGGGTTATGAGCAGTTCTTC
>TRBV29-1|TRBJ1-1|.|few
CSVEGRNMNTEAFF
TGCAGCGTTGAGGGCAGAAACATGAACACTGAAGCTTTCTTT
>TRBV6-5|TRBJ1-1|TRBD1|few
CASSYSRQGAVEAFF
TGTGCCAGCAGTTACTCGAGACAGGGGGCGGTTGAAGCTTTCTTT
>TRBV7-9|TRBJ1-1|.|few
CASSLAAQAFF
TGTGCCAGCAGCTTAGCAGCTCAAGCTTTCTTT
>TRBV2|TRBJ1-6|TRBD1|.
CATRDRENSPLHF
TGTGCCACCCGGGACAGGGAAAATTCACCCCTCCACTTT
>TRBV9|TRBJ1-1|.|.
CASSVNEWGQVNTEAFF
TGTGCCAGCAGCGTAAACGAGTGGGGACAAGTGAACACTGAAGCTTTCTTT